This T cell receptor (beta chain) was recorded in a study of blood T cell repertoires in COVID-19. Per germline, CDR1 MNHEY and CDR2 SVGAGI. V was trimmed by 0 bases and J by 4 bases, leaving 7 bases between them. The CDR3 loop spans 15 amino acids. Some clones are missing from TCRdb's copy, which holds only in-frame ones; the method was immunoSEQ multiplex PCR. The data contain more than 100,000 clones, 82% of them seen just once; the ten biggest clones take up approximately 4.9%. In this sample, this clone turned up a few times. The J gene is TRBJ2-6, the V gene TRBV6-5; D is ambiguous. Source material: peripheral blood. The sequence was obtained from an older woman with acute or convalescent COVID-19. Here the CDR3 reads CASSYSRGGANVLTF. DNA for the CDR3: TGTGCCAGCAGTTACTCGAGAGGAGGGGCCAACGTCCTGACTTTC.